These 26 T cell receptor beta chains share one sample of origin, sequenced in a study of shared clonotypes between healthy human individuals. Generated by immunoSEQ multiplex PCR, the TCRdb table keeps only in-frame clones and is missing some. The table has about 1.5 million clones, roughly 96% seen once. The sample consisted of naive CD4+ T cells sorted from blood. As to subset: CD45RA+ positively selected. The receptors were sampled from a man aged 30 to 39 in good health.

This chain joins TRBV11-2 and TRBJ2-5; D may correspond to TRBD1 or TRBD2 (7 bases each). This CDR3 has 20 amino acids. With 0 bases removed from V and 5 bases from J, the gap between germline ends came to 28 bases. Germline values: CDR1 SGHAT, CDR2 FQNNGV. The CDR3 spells CASSLDWSGISDREGETQYF. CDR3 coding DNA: TGTGCCAGCAGCTTAGATTGGTCCGGAATATCCGACAGGGAGGGGGAGACCCAGTACTTC.

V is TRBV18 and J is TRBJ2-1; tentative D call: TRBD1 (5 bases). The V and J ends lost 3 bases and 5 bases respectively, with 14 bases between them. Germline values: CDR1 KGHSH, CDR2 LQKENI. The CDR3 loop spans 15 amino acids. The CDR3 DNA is TGTGCCAGCTCACCGACCCTAGGGGTCAACAATGAGCAGTTCTTC. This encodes CASSPTLGVNNEQFF. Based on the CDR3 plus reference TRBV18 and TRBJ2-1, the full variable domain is NAGVMQNPRHLVRRRGQEARLRCSPMKGHSHVYWYRQLPEEGLKFMVYLQKENIIDESGMPKERFSAEFPKEGPSILRIQQVVRGDSAAYFCASSPTLGVNNEQFFGPGTRLTVL.

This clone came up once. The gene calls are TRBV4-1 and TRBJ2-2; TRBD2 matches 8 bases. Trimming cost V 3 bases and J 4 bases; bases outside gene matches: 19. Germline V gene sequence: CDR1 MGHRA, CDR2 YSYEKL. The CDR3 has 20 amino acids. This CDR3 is CASSHKHENIAGSFTGELFF. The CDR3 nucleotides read TGCGCCAGCAGCCACAAACACGAGAATATAGCGGGATCTTTCACCGGGGAGCTGTTTTTT.

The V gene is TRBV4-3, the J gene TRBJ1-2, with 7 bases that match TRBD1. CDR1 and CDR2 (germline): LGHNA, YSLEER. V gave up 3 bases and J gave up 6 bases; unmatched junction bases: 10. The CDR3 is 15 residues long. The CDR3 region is CASSQGQLRGDGYTF. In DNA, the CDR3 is TGCGCCAGCAGCCAGGGACAGTTGAGGGGGGATGGCTACACCTTC.

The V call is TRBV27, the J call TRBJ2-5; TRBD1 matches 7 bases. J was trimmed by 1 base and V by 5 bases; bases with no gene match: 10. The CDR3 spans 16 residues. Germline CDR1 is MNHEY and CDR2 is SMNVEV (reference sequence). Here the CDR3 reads CASSPINRGTQETQYF. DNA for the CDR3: TGTGCCAGCAGTCCGATTAACAGGGGAACCCAAGAGACCCAGTACTTC.

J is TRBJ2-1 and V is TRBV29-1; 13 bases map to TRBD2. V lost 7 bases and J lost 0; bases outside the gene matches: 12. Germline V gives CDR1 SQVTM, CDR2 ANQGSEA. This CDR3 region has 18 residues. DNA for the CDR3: TGCAGCGCGAAGGCACTAGCGGGAGGGCTAAGCTCCTACAATGAGCAGTTCTTC. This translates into CSAKALAGGLSSYNEQFF.

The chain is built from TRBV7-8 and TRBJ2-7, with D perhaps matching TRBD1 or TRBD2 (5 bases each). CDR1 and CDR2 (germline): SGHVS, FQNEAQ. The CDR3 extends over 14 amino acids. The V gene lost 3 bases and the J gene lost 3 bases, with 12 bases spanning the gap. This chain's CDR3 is CASSLTAVGYEQYF. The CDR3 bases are TGTGCCAGCAGCTTGACAGCGGTGGGCTACGAGCAGTACTTC. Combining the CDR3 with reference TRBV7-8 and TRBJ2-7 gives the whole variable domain GAGVSQSPRYKVAKRGQDVALRCDPISGHVSLFWYQQALGQGPEFLTYFQNEAQLDKSGLPSDRFFAERPEGSVSTLKIQRTQQEDSAVYLCASSLTAVGYEQYFGPGTRLTVT.

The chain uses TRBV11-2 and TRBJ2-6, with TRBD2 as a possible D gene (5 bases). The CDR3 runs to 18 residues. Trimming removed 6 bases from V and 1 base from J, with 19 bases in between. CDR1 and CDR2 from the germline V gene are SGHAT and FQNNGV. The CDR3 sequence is CASRPARAGLSGANVLTF. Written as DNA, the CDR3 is TGTGCCAGCAGACCAGCTAGGGCGGGCTTGTCTGGGGCCAACGTCCTGACTTTC.

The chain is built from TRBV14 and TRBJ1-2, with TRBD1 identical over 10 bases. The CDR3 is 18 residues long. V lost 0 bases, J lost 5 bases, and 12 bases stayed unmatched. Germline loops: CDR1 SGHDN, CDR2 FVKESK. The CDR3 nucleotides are TGTGCCAGCAGCCAAGAATTGAAGCGGGACAGGGGTTTATATGGCTACACCTTC. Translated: CASSQELKRDRGLYGYTF.

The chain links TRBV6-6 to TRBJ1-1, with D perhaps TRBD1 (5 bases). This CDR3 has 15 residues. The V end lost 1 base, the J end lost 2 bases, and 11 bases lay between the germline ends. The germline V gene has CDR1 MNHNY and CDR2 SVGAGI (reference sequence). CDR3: CASSYLGRVNTEAFF. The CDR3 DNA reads TGTGCCAGCAGTTACTTGGGCAGGGTAAACACTGAAGCTTTCTTT.

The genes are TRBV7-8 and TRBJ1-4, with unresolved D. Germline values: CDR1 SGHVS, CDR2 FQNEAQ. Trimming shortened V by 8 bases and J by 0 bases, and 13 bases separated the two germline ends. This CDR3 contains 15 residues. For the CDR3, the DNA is TGTGCCAGCTCCTTGGCGAGAGCAACTAATGAAAAACTGTTTTTT. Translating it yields CASSLARATNEKLFF.

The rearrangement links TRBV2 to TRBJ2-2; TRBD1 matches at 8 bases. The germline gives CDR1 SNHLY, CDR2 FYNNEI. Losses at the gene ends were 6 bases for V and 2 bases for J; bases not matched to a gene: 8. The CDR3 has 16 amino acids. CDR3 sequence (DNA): TGTGCCAGCAGAGTCCTGGACAGGGACAACACCGGGGAGCTGTTTTTT. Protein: CASRVLDRDNTGELFF.

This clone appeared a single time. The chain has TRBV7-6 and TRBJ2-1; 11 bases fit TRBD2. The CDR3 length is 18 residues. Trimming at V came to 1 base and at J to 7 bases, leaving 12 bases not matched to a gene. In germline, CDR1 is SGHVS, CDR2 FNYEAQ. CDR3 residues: CASSLGLAGGSTVNEQFF. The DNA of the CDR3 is TGTGCCAGCAGCTTAGGGCTAGCGGGAGGCTCAACGGTGAATGAGCAGTTCTTC.

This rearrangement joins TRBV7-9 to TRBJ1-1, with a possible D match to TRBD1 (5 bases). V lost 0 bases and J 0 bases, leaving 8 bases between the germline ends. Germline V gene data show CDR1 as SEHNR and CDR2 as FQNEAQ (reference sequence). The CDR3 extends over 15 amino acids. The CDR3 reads CASSLAETVNTEAFF. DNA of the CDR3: TGTGCCAGCAGCTTAGCGGAGACAGTGAACACTGAAGCTTTCTTT.

CDR3 residues: CASSLETGPGAKNIQYF. CDR3 sequence (DNA): TGTGCCAGCAGCTTAGAGACAGGTCCGGGAGCCAAAAACATTCAGTACTTC. The chain is built from TRBV11-2 and TRBJ2-4, with a weak D call TRBD1 (6 bases). Germline lookup yields CDR1 SGHAT and CDR2 FQNNGV. The CDR3 has 17 amino acids. The germline V and J ends were trimmed by 0 bases and 0 bases, with 12 bases remaining between them.

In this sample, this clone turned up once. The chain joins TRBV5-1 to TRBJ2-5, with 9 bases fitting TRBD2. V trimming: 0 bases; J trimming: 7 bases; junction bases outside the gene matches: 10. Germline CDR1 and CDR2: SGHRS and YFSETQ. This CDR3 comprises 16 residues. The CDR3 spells CASSLEAIAGEGTQYF. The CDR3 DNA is TGCGCCAGCAGCTTGGAGGCGATAGCGGGAGAAGGGACCCAGTACTTC.

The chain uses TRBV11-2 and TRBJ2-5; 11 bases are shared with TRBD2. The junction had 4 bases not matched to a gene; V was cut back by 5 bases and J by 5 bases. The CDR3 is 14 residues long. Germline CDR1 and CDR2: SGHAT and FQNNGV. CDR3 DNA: TGTGCCAGCAGCCGGACTAGCGGGTTGGAGACCCAGTACTTC. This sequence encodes CASSRTSGLETQYF.

The CDR3 DNA sequence: TGTGCCAGCAGTGGACAGGGGCCCGCAACTAATGAAAAACTGTTTTTT. Translation gives CASSGQGPATNEKLFF. This sequence joins TRBV2 and TRBJ1-4, with TRBD1 identical over 8 bases. Germline trimming cut 4 bases from V and 0 bases from J; bases unmatched to any gene: 4. Germline loops: CDR1 SNHLY, CDR2 FYNNEI. The CDR3 length is 16 residues.

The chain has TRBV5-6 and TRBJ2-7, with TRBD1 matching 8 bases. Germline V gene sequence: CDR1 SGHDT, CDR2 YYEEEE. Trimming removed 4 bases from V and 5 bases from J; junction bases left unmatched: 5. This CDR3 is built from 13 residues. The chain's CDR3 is CASSPGQGHEQYF. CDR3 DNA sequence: TGTGCCAGCAGCCCTGGACAGGGCCACGAGCAGTACTTC.

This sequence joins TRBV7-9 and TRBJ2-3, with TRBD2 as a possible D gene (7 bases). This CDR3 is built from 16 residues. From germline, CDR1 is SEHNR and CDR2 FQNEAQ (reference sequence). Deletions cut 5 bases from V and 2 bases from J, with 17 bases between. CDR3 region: CASSRSRGGDTDTQYF. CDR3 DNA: TGTGCCAGCAGCCGTTCGAGGGGGGGCGACACAGATACGCAGTATTTT.

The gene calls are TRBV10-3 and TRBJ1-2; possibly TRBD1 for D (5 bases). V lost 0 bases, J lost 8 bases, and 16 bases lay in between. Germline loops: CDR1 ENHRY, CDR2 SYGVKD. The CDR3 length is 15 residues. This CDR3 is CAISESAYRPEGYTF. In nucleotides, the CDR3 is TGTGCCATCAGTGAGTCTGCGTACAGGCCTGAGGGCTACACCTTC.

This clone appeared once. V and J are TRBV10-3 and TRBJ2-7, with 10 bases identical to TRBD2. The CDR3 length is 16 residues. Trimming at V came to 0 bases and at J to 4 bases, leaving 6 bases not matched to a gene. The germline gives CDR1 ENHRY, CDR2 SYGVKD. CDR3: CAISESPSGSKYEQYF. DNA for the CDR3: TGTGCCATCAGTGAGTCACCTAGCGGGAGTAAGTACGAGCAGTACTTC.

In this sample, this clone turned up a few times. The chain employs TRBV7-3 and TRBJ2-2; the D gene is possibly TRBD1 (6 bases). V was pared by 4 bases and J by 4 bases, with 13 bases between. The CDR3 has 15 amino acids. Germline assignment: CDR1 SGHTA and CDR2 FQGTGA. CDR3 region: CASSSIGGRTGELFF. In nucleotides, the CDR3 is TGTGCCAGCAGCTCGATAGGGGGTCGCACCGGGGAGCTGTTTTTT.

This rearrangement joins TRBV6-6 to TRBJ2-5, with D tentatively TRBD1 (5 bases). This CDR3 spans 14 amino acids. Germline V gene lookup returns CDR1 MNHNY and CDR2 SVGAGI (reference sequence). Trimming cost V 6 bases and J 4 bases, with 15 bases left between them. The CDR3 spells CASSRQSSVETQYF. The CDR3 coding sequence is TGTGCCAGCAGCCGACAGAGTAGTGTAGAGACCCAGTACTTC.

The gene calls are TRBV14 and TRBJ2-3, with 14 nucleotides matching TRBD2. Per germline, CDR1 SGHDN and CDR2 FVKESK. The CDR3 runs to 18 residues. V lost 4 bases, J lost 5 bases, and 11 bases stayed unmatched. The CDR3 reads CASSPPGLAGEGRDTQYF. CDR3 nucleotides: TGTGCCAGCAGCCCACCGGGACTAGCGGGAGAGGGACGAGATACGCAGTATTTT.

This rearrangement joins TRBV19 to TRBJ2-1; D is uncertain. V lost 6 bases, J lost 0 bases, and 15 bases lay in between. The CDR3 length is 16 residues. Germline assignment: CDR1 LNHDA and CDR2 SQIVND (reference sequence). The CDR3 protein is CASSSDSPSSYNEQFF. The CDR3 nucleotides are TGTGCCAGTAGCAGCGACTCCCCGAGCTCCTACAATGAGCAGTTCTTC.